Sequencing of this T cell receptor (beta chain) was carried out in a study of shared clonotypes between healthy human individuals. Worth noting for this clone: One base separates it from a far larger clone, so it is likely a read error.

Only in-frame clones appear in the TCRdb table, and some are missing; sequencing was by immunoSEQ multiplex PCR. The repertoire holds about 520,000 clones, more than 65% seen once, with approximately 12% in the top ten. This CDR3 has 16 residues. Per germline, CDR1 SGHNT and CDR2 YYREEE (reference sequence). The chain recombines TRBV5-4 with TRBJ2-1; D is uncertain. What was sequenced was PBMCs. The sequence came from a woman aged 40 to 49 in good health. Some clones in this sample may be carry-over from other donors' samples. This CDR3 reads CARSLDPASPYNEQFF. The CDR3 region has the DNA TGTGCCAGAAGCTTGGATCCCGCCTCGCCCTACAATGAGCAGTTCTTC. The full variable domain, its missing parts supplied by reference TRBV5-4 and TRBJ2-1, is ETGVTQSPTHLIKTRGQQVTLRCSSQSGHNTVSWYQQALGQGPQFIFQYYREEENGRGNFPPRFSGLQFPNYSSELNVNALELDDSALYLCARSLDPASPYNEQFFGPGTRLTVL.